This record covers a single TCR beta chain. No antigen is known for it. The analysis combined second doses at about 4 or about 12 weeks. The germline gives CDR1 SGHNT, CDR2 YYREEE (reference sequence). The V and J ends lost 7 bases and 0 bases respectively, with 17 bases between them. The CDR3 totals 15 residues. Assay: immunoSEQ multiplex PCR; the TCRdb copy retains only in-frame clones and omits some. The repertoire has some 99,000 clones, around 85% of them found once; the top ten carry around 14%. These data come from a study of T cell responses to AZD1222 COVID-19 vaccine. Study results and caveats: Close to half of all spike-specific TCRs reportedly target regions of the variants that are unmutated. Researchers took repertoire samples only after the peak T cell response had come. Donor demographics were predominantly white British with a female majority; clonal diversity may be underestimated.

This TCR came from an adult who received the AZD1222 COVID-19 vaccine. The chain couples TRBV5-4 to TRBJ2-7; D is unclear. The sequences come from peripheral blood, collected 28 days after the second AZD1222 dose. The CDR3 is CASGRFYGTSYEQYF. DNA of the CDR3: TGTGCCAGCGGAAGGTTTTATGGAACCTCCTACGAGCAGTACTTC.